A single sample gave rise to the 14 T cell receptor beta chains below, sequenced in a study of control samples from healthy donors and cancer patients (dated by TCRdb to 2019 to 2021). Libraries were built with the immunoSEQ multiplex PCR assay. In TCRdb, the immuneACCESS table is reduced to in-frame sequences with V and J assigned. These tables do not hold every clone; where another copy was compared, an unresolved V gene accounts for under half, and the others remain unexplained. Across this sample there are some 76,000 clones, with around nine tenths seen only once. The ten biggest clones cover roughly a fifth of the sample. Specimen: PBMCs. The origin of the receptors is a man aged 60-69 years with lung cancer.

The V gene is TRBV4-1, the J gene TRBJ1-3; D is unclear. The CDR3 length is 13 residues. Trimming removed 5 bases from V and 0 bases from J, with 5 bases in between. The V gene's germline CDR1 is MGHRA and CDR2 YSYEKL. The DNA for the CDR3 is TGCGCCAGCAGCACTTACTCTGGAAACACCATATATTTT. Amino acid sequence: CASSTYSGNTIYF.

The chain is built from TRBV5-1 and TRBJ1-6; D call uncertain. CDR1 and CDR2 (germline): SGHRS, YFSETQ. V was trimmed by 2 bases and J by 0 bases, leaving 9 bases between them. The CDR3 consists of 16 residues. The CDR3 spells CASSFGVSSYNSPLHF. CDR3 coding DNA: TGCGCCAGCAGCTTCGGGGTGAGCTCCTATAATTCACCCCTCCACTTT.

CDR3 sequence: CSARYSNQPQHF. Here the CDR3 DNA reads TGCAGCGCTCGGTATAGCAATCAGCCCCAGCATTTT. This chain joins TRBV29-1 and TRBJ1-5; the D is unclear. The germline CDR1 and CDR2 sequences are SQVTM and ANQGSEA. Trimming left V 7 bases short and J 0 bases short, with 7 bases between. The CDR3 covers 12 residues.

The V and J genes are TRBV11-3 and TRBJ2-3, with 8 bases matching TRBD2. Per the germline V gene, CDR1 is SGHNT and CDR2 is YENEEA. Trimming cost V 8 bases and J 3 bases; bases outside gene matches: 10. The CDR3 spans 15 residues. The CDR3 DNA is TGTGCCAGCGCGTCCGAGCGGGGGTGGACAGATACGCAGTATTTT. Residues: CASASERGWTDTQYF.

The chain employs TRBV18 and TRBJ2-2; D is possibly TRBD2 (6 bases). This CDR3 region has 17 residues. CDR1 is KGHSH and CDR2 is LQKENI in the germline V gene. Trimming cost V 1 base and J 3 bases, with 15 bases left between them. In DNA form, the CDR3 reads TGTGCCAGCTCACCACGAAATGCGGGATCGGACACCGGGGAGCTGTTTTTT. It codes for CASSPRNAGSDTGELFF.

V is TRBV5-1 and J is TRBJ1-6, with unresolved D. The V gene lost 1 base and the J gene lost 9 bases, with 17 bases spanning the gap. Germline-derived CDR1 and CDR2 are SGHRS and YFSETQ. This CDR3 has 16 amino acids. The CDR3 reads CASSLTAQGVGSPLHF. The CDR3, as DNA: TGCGCCAGCAGCTTGACCGCTCAAGGTGTCGGTTCACCCCTCCACTTT.

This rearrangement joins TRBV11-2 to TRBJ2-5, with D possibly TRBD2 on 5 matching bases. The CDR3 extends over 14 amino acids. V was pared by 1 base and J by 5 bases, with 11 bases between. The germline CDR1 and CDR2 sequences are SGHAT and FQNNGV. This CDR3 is CASSLAGWSETQYF. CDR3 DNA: TGTGCCAGCAGCTTAGCGGGGTGGTCGGAGACCCAGTACTTC.

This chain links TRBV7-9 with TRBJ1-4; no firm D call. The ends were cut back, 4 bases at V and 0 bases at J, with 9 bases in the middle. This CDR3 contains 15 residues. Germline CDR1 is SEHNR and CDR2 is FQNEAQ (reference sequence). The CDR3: CASSSDVTTNEKLFF. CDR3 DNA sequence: TGTGCCAGCAGCTCGGATGTCACAACTAATGAAAAACTGTTTTTT.

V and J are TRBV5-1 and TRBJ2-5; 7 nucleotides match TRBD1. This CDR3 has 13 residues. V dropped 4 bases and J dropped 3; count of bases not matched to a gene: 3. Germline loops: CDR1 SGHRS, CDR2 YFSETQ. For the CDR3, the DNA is TGCGCCAGCAGCCCAGGGACAGAAGAGACCCAGTACTTC. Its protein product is CASSPGTEETQYF.

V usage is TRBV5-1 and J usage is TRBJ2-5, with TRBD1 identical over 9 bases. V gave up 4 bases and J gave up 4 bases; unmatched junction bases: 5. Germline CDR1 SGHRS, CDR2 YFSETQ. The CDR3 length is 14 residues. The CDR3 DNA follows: TGCGCCAGCAGCGTGGGACAGGGAGGAGAGACCCAGTACTTC. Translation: CASSVGQGGETQYF.

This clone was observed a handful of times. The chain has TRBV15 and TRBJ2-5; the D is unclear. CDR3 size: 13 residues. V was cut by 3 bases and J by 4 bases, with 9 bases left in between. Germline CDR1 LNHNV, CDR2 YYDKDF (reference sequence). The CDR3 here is CATSRAYLETQYF. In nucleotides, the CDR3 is TGTGCCACCAGCAGGGCCTACCTAGAGACCCAGTACTTC. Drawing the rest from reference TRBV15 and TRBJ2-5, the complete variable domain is DAMVIQNPRYQVTQFGKPVTLSCSQTLNHNVMYWYQQKSSQAPKLLFHYYDKDFNNEADTPDNFQSRRPNTSFCFLDIRSPGLGDTAMYLCATSRAYLETQYFGPGTRLLVL.

CDR3 in amino acids: CAWTYLQRNTEAFF. CDR3 coding DNA: TGTGCCTGGACGTATCTACAGAGGAACACTGAAGCTTTCTTT. The genes are TRBV30 and TRBJ1-1; no clear D. CDR1 GTSNPN and CDR2 SVGIG come from the germline V gene (reference sequence). The CDR3 consists of 14 residues. The V end lost 4 bases, the J end lost 1 base, and 13 bases lay between the germline ends.

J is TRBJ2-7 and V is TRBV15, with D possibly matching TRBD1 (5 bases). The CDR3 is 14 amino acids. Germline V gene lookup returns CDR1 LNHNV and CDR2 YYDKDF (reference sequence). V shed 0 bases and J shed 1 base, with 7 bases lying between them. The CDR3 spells CATSRDRDSYEQYF. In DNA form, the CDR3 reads TGTGCCACCAGCAGAGACAGGGATTCCTACGAGCAGTACTTC.

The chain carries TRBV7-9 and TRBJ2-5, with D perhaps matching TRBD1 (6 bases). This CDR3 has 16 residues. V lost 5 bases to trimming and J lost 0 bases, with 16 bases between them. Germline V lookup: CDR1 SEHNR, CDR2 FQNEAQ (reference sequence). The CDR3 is CASSRNQGSYQETQYF. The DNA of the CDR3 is TGTGCCAGCAGCCGGAACCAGGGGTCGTACCAAGAGACCCAGTACTTC.